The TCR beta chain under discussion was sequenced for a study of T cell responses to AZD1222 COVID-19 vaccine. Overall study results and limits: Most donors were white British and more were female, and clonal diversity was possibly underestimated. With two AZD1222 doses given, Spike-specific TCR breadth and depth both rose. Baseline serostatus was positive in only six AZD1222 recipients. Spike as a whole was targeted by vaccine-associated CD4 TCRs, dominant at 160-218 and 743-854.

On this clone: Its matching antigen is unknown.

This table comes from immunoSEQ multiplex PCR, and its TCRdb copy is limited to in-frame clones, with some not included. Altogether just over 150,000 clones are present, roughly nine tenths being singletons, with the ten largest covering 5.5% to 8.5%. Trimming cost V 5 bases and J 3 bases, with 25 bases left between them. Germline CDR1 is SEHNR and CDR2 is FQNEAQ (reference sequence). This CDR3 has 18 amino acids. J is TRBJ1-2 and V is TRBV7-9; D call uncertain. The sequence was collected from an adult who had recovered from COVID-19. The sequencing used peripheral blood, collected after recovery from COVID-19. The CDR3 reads CASSRPGAAPLADYGYTF. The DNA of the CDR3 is TGTGCCAGCAGCCGGCCGGGAGCCGCGCCCTTGGCTGACTATGGCTACACCTTC.